The clone carrying this T cell receptor (beta chain) was seen at least ten times. Its antigen is currently unknown. Using RNA transcripts as the source, TCR beta CDR3 regions were amplified. The HTBI primer set served for first-round RT-PCR of the TCR CDR3. From the multiplex PCR reads, TCRdb called clonotypes with MiXCR, one entry per CDR3 protein. This table holds some 400,000 distinct CDR3 sequences, about a fifth found once. The sample originates from a study of T cells in Graves' hyperthyroidism and ophthalmopathy. Findings of the study overall: Ophthalmopathy prediction by the model preceded onset by a median about 6 months.

Each 10 ml fresh peripheral blood draw supplied the PBMCs. The germline CDR1 and CDR2 sequences are MNHEY and SMNVEV (reference sequence). The V end was cut by 1 base, the J end by 4 bases, with 4 bases between. The CDR3 has 13 amino acids. Sequences were obtained from blood. V gene TRBV27 combines with J gene TRBJ2-2; D is unresolved. The source is a woman younger than 35 with Graves' hyperthyroidism. The CDR3 reads CASSLWVTGELFF. The CDR3 DNA is TGTGCCAGCAGTTTATGGGTCACCGGGGAGCTGTTTTTT.